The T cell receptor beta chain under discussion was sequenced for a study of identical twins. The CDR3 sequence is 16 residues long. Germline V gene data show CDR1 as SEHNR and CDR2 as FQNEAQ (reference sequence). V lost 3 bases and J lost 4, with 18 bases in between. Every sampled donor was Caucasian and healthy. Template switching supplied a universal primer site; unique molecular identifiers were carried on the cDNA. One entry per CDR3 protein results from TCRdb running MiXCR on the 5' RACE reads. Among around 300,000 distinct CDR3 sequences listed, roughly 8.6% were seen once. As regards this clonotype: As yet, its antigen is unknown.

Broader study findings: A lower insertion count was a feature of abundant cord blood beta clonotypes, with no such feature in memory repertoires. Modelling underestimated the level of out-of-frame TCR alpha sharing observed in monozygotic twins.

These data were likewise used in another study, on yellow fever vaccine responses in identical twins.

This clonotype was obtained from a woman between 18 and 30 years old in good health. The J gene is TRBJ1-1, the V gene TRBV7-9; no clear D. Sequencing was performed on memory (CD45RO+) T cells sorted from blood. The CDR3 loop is CASSFVRYGVFTEAFF. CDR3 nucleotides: TGTGCCAGCAGCTTCGTCCGATATGGGGTCTTCACTGAAGCTTTCTTT.